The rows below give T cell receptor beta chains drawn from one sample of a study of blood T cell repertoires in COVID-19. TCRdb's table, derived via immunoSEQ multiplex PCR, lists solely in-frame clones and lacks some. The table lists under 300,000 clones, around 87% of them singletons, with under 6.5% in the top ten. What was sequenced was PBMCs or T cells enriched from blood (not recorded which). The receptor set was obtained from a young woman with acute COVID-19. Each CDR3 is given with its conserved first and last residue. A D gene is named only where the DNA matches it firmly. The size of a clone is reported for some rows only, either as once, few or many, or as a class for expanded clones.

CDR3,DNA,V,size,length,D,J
CASKRVDTGELFF,TGTGCCAGCAAGAGGGTCGACACCGGGGAGCTGTTTTTT,TRBV25-1,NA,13,NA,TRBJ2-2
CASSSGNQPQHF,TGTGCCAGCTCATCGGGGAATCAGCCCCAGCATTTT,TRBV18,NA,12,NA,TRBJ1-5
CASSSERNPYEQYF,TGTGCCAGCTCAAGTGAGCGGAACCCCTACGAGCAGTACTTC,TRBV18,NA,14,NA,TRBJ2-7
CASSVGTSGYNEQFF,TGTGCCAGCAGCGTAGGGACTAGCGGGTACAATGAGCAGTTCTTC,TRBV9,once,15,TRBD2,TRBJ2-1
CASSPPGLAGGLSYEQYF,TGTGCCAGCAGCCCCCCGGGACTAGCGGGGGGGCTTTCCTACGAGCAGTACTTC,TRBV7-8,NA,18,TRBD2,TRBJ2-7
CASSDSSGGWDEQFF,TGTGCCAGCAGTGATTCGAGCGGGGGCTGGGATGAGCAGTTCTTC,TRBV2,NA,15,TRBD2,TRBJ2-1
CASSTQGRRNTIYF,TGCGCCAGCAGCACACAGGGTCGGAGAAACACCATATATTTT,TRBV5-1,NA,14,NA,TRBJ1-3
CASSPPSGTQYF,TGTGCCAGCAGCCCTCCGAGTGGGACCCAGTACTTC,TRBV11-2,once,12,NA,TRBJ2-5
CASSYPAPGTVDTQYF,TGTGCCAGCAGTTACCCTGCGCCAGGGACAGTAGATACGCAGTATTTT,TRBV28,NA,16,TRBD1,TRBJ2-3
CASNRQMNTEAFF,TGTGCCAGTAACCGACAGATGAACACTGAAGCTTTCTTT,TRBV19,NA,13,NA,TRBJ1-1
CASSGDRRRNNEKLFF,TGTGCCAGTAGTGGGGACAGACGACGAAATAATGAAAAACTGTTTTTT,TRBV19,NA,16,TRBD1,TRBJ1-4
CASSFGTSGGRAYEQYF,TGCGCCAGCAGCTTCGGGACTAGCGGGGGGAGAGCTTACGAGCAGTACTTC,TRBV5-1,NA,17,TRBD2,TRBJ2-7
CASSPNYQPQHF,TGTGCCAGCAGTCCTAACTATCAGCCCCAGCATTTT,TRBV12-3/TRBV12-4,NA,12,NA,TRBJ1-5
CASSFRRLAGQYF,TGTGCCAGCAGTTTCCGGCGACTAGCCGGGCAGTACTTC,TRBV28,NA,13,TRBD2,TRBJ2-7
CASSVHRNEQFF,TGTGCCAGCAGTGTCCACAGAAATGAGCAGTTCTTC,TRBV12-3/TRBV12-4,NA,12,NA,TRBJ2-1
CASSLKALAGVADTQYF,TGCGCCAGCAGCTTAAAAGCACTAGCGGGAGTGGCAGATACGCAGTATTTT,TRBV5-1,NA,17,TRBD2,TRBJ2-3
CASSSLGGEQYF,TGTGCCAGCAGCTCCCTCGGGGGCGAGCAGTACTTC,TRBV5-4,NA,12,NA,TRBJ2-7
CASRWGQGDQPQHF,TGTGCCAGCAGGTGGGGACAGGGGGACCAGCCCCAGCATTTT,TRBV2,few,14,TRBD1,TRBJ1-5
CASFSQRGLVTGELFF,TGTGCCAGCTTTTCCCAGCGGGGGTTAGTCACCGGGGAGCTGTTTTTT,TRBV2,NA,16,TRBD2,TRBJ2-2
CASAERENTGELFF,TGTGCCAGCGCGGAGCGGGAGAACACCGGGGAGCTGTTTTTT,TRBV7-9,few,14,TRBD2,TRBJ2-2
CASSHTPINSYEQYF,TGTGCCAGCAGCCACACACCCATCAACTCCTACGAGCAGTACTTC,TRBV11-2,NA,15,NA,TRBJ2-7
CASSKGQGSQPQHF,TGTGCCAGCAGCAAAGGGCAGGGCAGTCAGCCCCAGCATTTT,TRBV21-1,NA,14,NA,TRBJ1-5
CASSLIGLAENNEQFF,TGTGCCAGCAGCTTGATCGGCCTAGCTGAAAACAATGAGCAGTTCTTC,TRBV5-6,once,16,NA,TRBJ2-1
CAWSLATEAFF,TGTGCCTGGAGTTTGGCCACTGAAGCTTTCTTT,TRBV30,NA,11,NA,TRBJ1-1
CASSSSGTASEQYF,TGTGCCAGTAGCAGTTCCGGGACAGCTTCCGAGCAGTACTTC,TRBV19,NA,14,TRBD1,TRBJ2-7
CASSRREGGYTF,TGTGCCAGTAGCCGGCGGGAAGGCGGCTACACCTTC,TRBV19,once,12,NA,TRBJ1-2
CASSLGLKINNEQFF,TGCGCCAGCAGCTTGGGACTCAAAATCAACAATGAGCAGTTCTTC,TRBV5-1,NA,15,NA,TRBJ2-1
CASSSTGTYEQYF,TGTGCCAGCAGCTCGACAGGAACCTACGAGCAGTACTTC,TRBV28,NA,13,NA,TRBJ2-7
CASSLWGSPLHF,TGTGCCAGCAGCTTATGGGGCTCACCCCTCCACTTT,TRBV13,NA,12,NA,TRBJ1-6